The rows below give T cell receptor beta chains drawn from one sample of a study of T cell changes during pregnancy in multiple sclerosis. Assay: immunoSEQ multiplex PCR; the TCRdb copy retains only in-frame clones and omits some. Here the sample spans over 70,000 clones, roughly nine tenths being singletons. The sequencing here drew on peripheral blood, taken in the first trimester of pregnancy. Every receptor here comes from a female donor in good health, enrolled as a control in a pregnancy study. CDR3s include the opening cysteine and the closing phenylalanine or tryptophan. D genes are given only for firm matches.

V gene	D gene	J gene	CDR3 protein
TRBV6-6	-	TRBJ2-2	CASSYGMEGGELFF
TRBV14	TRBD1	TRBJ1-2	CASSQPGGEGYTF
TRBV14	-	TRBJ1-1	CASSQGSYTEAFF
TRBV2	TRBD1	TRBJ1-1	CASSEGLGTAYTEAFF
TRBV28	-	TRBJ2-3	CASSFLRDSTDTQYF
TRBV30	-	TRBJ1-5	CAWSVQEFGPQHF
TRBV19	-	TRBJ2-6	CASSTGTGANVLTF
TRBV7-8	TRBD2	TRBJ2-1	CASSMGLADHPYNEQFF
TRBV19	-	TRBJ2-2	CASSIPSGNTGELFF
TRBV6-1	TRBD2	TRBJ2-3	CASRAGAAMLDTQYF
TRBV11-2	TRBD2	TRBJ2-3	CASSFMLFGSGSPDTQYF
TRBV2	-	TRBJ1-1	CASSEYDSSYTEAFF